This TCR beta chain was recorded in a study of blood T cell repertoires in COVID-19. Study-level information: Acute and convalescent COVID-19 samples came from the United States, Italy and Spain.

With V trimmed by 5 bases and J by 0 bases, 5 bases remained unmatched. The CDR3 is 15 amino acids. Looked up from germline, CDR1 is MNHEY and CDR2 is SVGAGI. Produced via immunoSEQ multiplex PCR; TCRdb's table is partial and in-frame only. The sample holds approximately 100,000 clones, roughly 90% seen once. This chain joins TRBV6-5 and TRBJ1-1; 8 nucleotides align to TRBD1. The sequencing input was peripheral blood. The origin of this receptor is a human donor with acute or convalescent COVID-19. The donor label of this sample is uncertain. CDR3 sequence (DNA): TGTGCCAGCAGTCGAAGGGACAGGATGAACACTGAAGCTTTCTTT. Its translation: CASSRRDRMNTEAFF.